This entry lists 12 T cell receptor beta chains sequenced from one sample in a study of response to subunit inactivated influenza vaccine. Using its own MiXCR run on the RT-PCR reads, TCRdb lists one record per CDR3 protein. The data show about 240,000 distinct CDR3 sequences, with 12% seen just once and about 8% held by the top ten. The sample here was non-naive T cells sorted from PBMCs, taken 14 days before vaccination. These receptors were taken from a man aged 50 to 60 who received an inactivated influenza vaccine.

This clonotype was seen a handful of times. The gene calls are TRBV3-1 and TRBJ2-5; unclear D gene. CDR1 is LGHDT and CDR2 is YNNKEL in the germline V gene (reference sequence). The CDR3 is 13 amino acids. The V and J ends lost 5 bases and 7 bases respectively, with 14 bases between them. The CDR3 sequence: CASSGRPDRTQYF. The CDR3 nucleotides are TGTGCCAGCAGCGGAAGACCGGATAGGACCCAGTACTTC.

This clonotype was observed a few times. The chain carries TRBV29-1 and TRBJ2-3; D gene unclear. The CDR3 has 15 residues. Germline CDR1 reads SQVTM; CDR2 reads ANQGSEA. Trimming took 0 bases from V and 4 from J, leaving 14 bases between them. Here the CDR3 DNA reads TGCAGCGTTGAAGATCCGGCAGGATGGGCAGATACGCAGTATTTT. Amino acids: CSVEDPAGWADTQYF.

CDR3 coding DNA: TGCGCCAGCAGCCTCTTGGGGCGGGGGGGCGCCGAGACCCAGTACTTC. Translated: CASSLLGRGGAETQYF. The chain is built from TRBV5-1 and TRBJ2-5, with 9 bases fitting TRBD2. The V segment lost 4 bases and the J segment 5 bases; nucleotides outside the gene matches: 12. The CDR3 sequence is 16 residues long. Germline V gene lookup returns CDR1 SGHRS and CDR2 YFSETQ.

J is TRBJ1-1 and V is TRBV5-5; D is ambiguous. The V end lost 2 bases, the J end lost 7 bases, and 9 bases lay between the germline ends. Germline loops: CDR1 SGHKS, CDR2 YYEKEE (reference sequence). The CDR3 has 12 residues. The CDR3 DNA is TGTGCCAGCAGCTTTTCTGACGGTGAAGCTTTCTTT. Protein: CASSFSDGEAFF.

This clonotype was seen more than once but under ten times. The chain links TRBV20-1 to TRBJ2-5; 7 nucleotides agree with TRBD1. CDR3 length equals 14 residues. Germline CDR1 reads DFQATT; CDR2 reads SNEGSKA (reference sequence). The J segment lost 1 base and the V segment lost 6 bases, leaving 8 bases of the junction unmatched. Written as DNA, the CDR3 is TGCAGTGCCGAAACTGGGACAGTCCAAGAGACCCAGTACTTC. It translates to CSAETGTVQETQYF.

The chain uses TRBV6-5 and TRBJ2-7, with a tentative D call TRBD1 (5 bases). The CDR3 loop spans 14 amino acids. Trimming removed 0 bases from V and 3 bases from J, with 9 bases in between. Germline CDR1 MNHEY, CDR2 SVGAGI. The CDR3 here is CASSYSDSDYEQYF. The CDR3, as DNA: TGTGCCAGCAGTTACTCAGACAGCGACTACGAGCAGTACTTC.

V and J are TRBV7-2 and TRBJ2-7; the D is unclear. Germline loops: CDR1 SGHTA, CDR2 FQGNSA. The CDR3 spans 14 residues. V lost 4 bases to trimming and J lost 0 bases, with 10 bases between them. DNA for the CDR3: TGTGCCAGCAGCTCTCCCGTTAGCTCCTACGAGCAGTACTTC. Residues: CASSSPVSSYEQYF.

V and J are TRBV7-9 and TRBJ1-4; tentatively, D is TRBD1 (5 bases). Germline loops: CDR1 SEHNR, CDR2 FQNEAQ (reference sequence). Trimming left V 5 bases short and J 4 bases short, with 11 bases between. This CDR3 comprises 14 residues. The CDR3 region has the DNA TGTGCCAGCAGCCAACAGGCCTTTAATGAAAAACTGTTTTTT. Its protein is CASSQQAFNEKLFF. Filled out from reference TRBV7-9 and TRBJ1-4, the complete variable domain reads DTGVSQNPRHKITKRGQNVTFRCDPISEHNRLYWYRQTLGQGPEFLTYFQNEAQLEKSRLLSDRFSAERPKGSFSTLEIQRTEQGDSAMYLCASSQQAFNEKLFFGSGTQLSVL.

This clonotype appeared many times. CDR3 amino acids: CSGSRGRAQETQYF. CDR3 nucleotide sequence: TGCAGTGGCTCCAGGGGGCGCGCACAAGAGACCCAGTACTTC. The chain carries TRBV20-1 and TRBJ2-5; TRBD1 agrees at 8 bases. J lost 2 bases, V lost 7 bases, and 9 bases had no gene match. This CDR3 spans 14 amino acids. Germline-derived CDR1 and CDR2 are DFQATT and SNEGSKA (reference sequence).

The rearrangement joins TRBV5-4 to TRBJ2-3; D is unclear. V lost 0 bases to trimming and J lost 0 bases, with 5 bases between them. Germline CDR1 is SGHNT and CDR2 is YYREEE (reference sequence). This CDR3 comprises 14 residues. Here the CDR3 DNA reads TGTGCCAGCAGCTTGGGTGTTAGCACAGATACGCAGTATTTT. It is translated as CASSLGVSTDTQYF.

The chain recombines TRBV6-2 or TRBV6-3 with TRBJ2-7; TRBD2 agrees at 7 bases. This CDR3 has 16 residues. Germline V gene sequence: CDR1 MNHEY, CDR2 SVGEGT. The V gene end was trimmed by 6 bases and the J gene end by 0 bases; junction bases not matched to a gene: 11. The CDR3 spells CASSFTWGGGSYEQYF. The CDR3 DNA reads TGTGCCAGCAGCTTCACCTGGGGCGGGGGCTCCTACGAGCAGTACTTC.

This clonotype has at least ten counts. V gene TRBV12-3 or TRBV12-4 combines with J gene TRBJ2-1; 14 nucleotides agree with TRBD2. The CDR3 has 18 amino acids. The CDR3 protein is CAVTAGTSGRGSYNEQFF. The CDR3 DNA is TGTGCAGTGACTGCCGGGACTAGCGGGAGAGGCTCCTACAATGAGCAGTTCTTC.